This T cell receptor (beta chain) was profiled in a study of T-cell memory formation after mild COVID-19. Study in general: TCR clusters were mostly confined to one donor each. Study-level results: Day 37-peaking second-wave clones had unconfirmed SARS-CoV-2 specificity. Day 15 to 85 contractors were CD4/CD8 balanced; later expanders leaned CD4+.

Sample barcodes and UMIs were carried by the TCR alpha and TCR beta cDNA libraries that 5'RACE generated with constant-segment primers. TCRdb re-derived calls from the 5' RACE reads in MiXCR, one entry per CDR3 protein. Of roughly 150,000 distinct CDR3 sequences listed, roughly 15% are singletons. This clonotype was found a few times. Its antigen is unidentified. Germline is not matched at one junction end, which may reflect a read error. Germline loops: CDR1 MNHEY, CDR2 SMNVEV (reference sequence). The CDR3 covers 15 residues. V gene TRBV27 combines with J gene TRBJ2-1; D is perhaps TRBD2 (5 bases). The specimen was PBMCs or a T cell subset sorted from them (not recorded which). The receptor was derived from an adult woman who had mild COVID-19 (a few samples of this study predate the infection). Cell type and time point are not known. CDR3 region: CASSLSRTPYNEQFF. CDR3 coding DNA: TGTGCCAGCAGTTTAAGCAGGACTCCCTATAATGAGCAGTTCTTC.